This T cell receptor (beta chain) was found in a study of CD8+ T cells in alopecia areata. Study outcomes and limitations: Relative to mice, TCR sharing across patients was less clear, a difference possibly HLA-related.

The V gene lost 2 bases and the J gene lost 7 bases, with 8 bases spanning the gap. The CDR3 sequence is 13 residues long. Germline V gives CDR1 MNHEY, CDR2 SMNVEV (reference sequence). Cell sorting on a FACSAria was used to separate CD4+ and CD8+ T cells from the PBMCs. Concerning this clone: The antigen is not known.

Following extraction, RNA underwent reverse transcription to cDNA, which served as the sequencing template. Repertoires were generated with immunoSEQ multiplex PCR, while TCRdb's copy carries only in-frame clones and drops some. The data contain 130,000 to 150,000 clones, 62% of them seen just once; the ten biggest clones take up around 34%. The chain combines TRBV27 with TRBJ2-2; D remains unclear. This sequence originates from a human donor in good health. Sample: CD8+ T cells sorted from blood. The CDR3 protein is CASSLKGYGELFF. CDR3 nucleotides: TGTGCCAGCAGTTTAAAGGGATACGGGGAGCTGTTTTTT.